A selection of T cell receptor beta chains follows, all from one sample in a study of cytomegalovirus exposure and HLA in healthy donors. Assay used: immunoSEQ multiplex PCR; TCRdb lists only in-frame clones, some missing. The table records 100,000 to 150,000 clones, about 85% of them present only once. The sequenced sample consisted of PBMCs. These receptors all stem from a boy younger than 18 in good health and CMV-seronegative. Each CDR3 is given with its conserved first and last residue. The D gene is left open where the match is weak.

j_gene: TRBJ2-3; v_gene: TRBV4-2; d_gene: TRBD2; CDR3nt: TGTGCCAGCAGCCCCCGGACTAGCGGGGGGGAGGGCACAGATACGCAGTATTTT; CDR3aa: CASSPRTSGGEGTDTQYF
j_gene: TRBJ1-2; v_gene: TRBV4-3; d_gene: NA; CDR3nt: TGCGCCAGCAGCCAAGTCACGATCCGGGACACCACCTATGGCTACACCTTC; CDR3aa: CASSQVTIRDTTYGYTF
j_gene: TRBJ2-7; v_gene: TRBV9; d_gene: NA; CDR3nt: TGTGCCAGCAGCGTAGGGACTCCAGGTTCCGAGCAGTACTTC; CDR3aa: CASSVGTPGSEQYF
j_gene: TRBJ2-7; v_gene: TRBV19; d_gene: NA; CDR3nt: TGTGCCAGTAGTATTCAACAGGGCTACGAGCAGTACTTC; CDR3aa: CASSIQQGYEQYF
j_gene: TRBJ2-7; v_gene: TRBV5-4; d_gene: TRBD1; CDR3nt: TGTGCCAGCAGCTTGAAGGGGGCTAATTCCTACGAGCAGTACTTC; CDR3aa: CASSLKGANSYEQYF
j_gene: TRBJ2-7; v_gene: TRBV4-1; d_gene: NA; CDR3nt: TGCGCCAGCAGCCCCGGGATAAGGGTCTACGAGCAGTACTTC; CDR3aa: CASSPGIRVYEQYF
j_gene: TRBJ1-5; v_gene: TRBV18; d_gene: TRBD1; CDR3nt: TGTGCCAGCTCACCCGGGACAGGGGATAGTCAGCCCCAGCATTTT; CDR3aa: CASSPGTGDSQPQHF
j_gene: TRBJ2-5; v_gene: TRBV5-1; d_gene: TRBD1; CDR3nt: TGCGCCAGCAGCGACGGGACAGGGGGCGGAGAGACCCAGTACTTC; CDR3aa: CASSDGTGGGETQYF
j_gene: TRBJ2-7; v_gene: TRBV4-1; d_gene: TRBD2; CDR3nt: TGCGCCAGCAGCCCCGGACTAGCGGGAGTGCACGAGCAGTACTTC; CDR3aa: CASSPGLAGVHEQYF
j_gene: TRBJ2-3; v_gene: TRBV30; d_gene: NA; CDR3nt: TGTGCCTGGAGTGTGCAGATCACAGATACGCAGTATTTT; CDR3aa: CAWSVQITDTQYF